This TCR beta chain stems from a study of T cell repertoires in cytomegalovirus infection. Study summary: Public TCR beta signatures provided an indication of both CMV infection and a matching HLA type.

General observations from the study: What dominated the ex vivo response were HLA-C-restricted CMV-specific TCR beta clonotypes.

CDR3 size: 19 residues. Trimming removed 3 bases at V and 0 bases at J, with 25 bases between. Germline CDR1 and CDR2: DFQATT and SNEGSKA (reference sequence). This clonotype was counted between two and nine times. Its target is not known. TCRdb called the reads again in MiXCR, with one record for every CDR3 protein. Of roughly 640,000 distinct CDR3 sequences in the sample, roughly a quarter are singletons; the top ten hold 6.5% to 10%. The rearrangement uses TRBV20-1 and TRBJ2-3, with D unclear. This receptor was obtained from a human donor in good health (CMV status not recorded). Some clones in this sample may be carry-over from other donors' samples. The source material was CD8+ T cells from PBMCs. CDR3 nucleotides: TGCAGTGCTAGTGGCAAAACGGCGGTTCTGGCCCCTAGCACAGATACGCAGTATTTT. Amino acids: CSASGKTAVLAPSTDTQYF.